The source of this T cell receptor (beta chain) is a study of T cell responses to AZD1222 COVID-19 vaccine. Study-wide results and limits: Donors were largely white British and mainly female; clonal diversity was possibly underestimated. Distributed over spike, vaccine-associated CD4 TCRs predominated at 160-218 and 743-854. There were repertoire samples only from the period after the peak T cell response. When two AZD1222 doses had been given, Spike-specific TCR breadth and depth rose.

As to this clone: What it recognizes is unknown.

Trimming stripped 3 bases from V and 0 bases from J, with 17 bases between. CDR1 is ENHRY, CDR2 SYGVKD, per germline. The CDR3 has 17 residues. Sequencing used immunoSEQ multiplex PCR; TCRdb keeps in-frame clones, though not all of them. The sample includes about 120,000 clones, around nine tenths of them seen just once. The source of this sequence is an adult in good health. The genes are TRBV10-3 and TRBJ1-1, with TRBD1 as a possible D gene (6 bases). Sample: peripheral blood, taken on day 0 of AZD1222 vaccination. The CDR3 DNA reads as TGTGCCATCAGTGACCCGGACAGAGGAGTAATGAACACTGAAGCTTTCTTT. This codes for CAISDPDRGVMNTEAFF.